This T cell receptor beta chain originates from a study of blood T cell repertoires in COVID-19. Study background: Samples came from the United States, Italy and Spain, spanning acute and convalescent COVID-19. Sources were T cells, B-cell-depleted T cells, or PBMCs; the material itself was cDNA or gDNA.

The CDR3 contains 16 residues. Germline CDR1 and CDR2: KGHSH and LQKENI. J lost 7 bases, V lost 4 bases, and 9 bases had no gene match. The authors' processing: It was from reference gene primer amplification that nucleated cell counts were estimated. Clones were sequenced by immunoSEQ multiplex PCR, and TCRdb holds only the in-frame ones, with some missing. V, J and clone size were drawn from that table, and D and trimming were deduced from the DNA. This table has 150,000 to 200,000 clones, roughly 85% appearing once. The TCR comes from a man aged 50-60 years with active or convalescent COVID-19. V is TRBV18 and J is TRBJ1-6; 8 bases map to TRBD1. Sequencing input: peripheral blood. The CDR3 nucleotides are TGTGCCAGCTCACTTTCGCCGGGACAGGCCAATTCACCCCTCCACTTT. It yields the protein CASSLSPGQANSPLHF.